This paragraph reports one TCR beta chain. These data are taken from a study of blood T cell repertoires in COVID-19. CDR1 is SGHRS and CDR2 is YFSETQ in the germline V gene. This CDR3 is built from 15 residues. Trimming cost V 0 bases and J 2 bases, with 10 bases left between them. TCRdb's copy holds only in-frame clones and misses some; the assay was immunoSEQ multiplex PCR. The sample contains about 150,000 clones, roughly three quarters of which appear only once. This chain uses TRBV5-1 with TRBJ2-3; a possible D gene is TRBD2 (5 bases). What was sequenced was peripheral blood. The TCR comes from a man aged 50-59 years with active or convalescent COVID-19. CDR3 sequence reads: CASSLGGSLTDTQYF. As DNA, the CDR3 is TGCGCCAGCAGCTTGGGAGGGAGTCTCACAGATACGCAGTATTTT.